This T cell receptor (beta chain) was documented in a study of patients and donors after allogeneic stem cell transplantation. The junction had 9 bases not matched to a gene; V was cut back by 0 bases and J by 5 bases. CDR3 length: 16 amino acids. Germline CDR1 is DFQATT and CDR2 is SNEGSKA (reference sequence). MiXCR was run by TCRdb on the RT-PCR reads, yielding one entry per CDR3 protein. Of about a million distinct CDR3 sequences listed, about a sixth are singletons. This receptor was identified in a human donor who was either an allogeneic HSCT recipient or a stem cell or donor lymphocyte infusion donor (not recorded which). It is not recorded whose cells these are; they may come from a transplant donor. What was sequenced was blood, either unsorted or a sorted T cell fraction (not recorded which). This sequence joins TRBV20-1 and TRBJ1-1; 10 bases are shared with TRBD1. This chain's CDR3 is CSARDVDRGVGTEAFF. The CDR3 region has the DNA TGCAGTGCTAGAGATGTGGACAGGGGGGTTGGGACTGAAGCTTTCTTT.